This is a list of T cell receptor beta chains from one sample in a study of blood T cell repertoires in COVID-19. Clones were read by immunoSEQ multiplex PCR, and TCRdb kept only the in-frame ones, dropping some. This table has approximately 300,000 clones, about 93% appearing once. What was sequenced was peripheral blood. Receptors originate from a woman aged 25-40 years with COVID-19, enrolled during active disease. The CDR3 runs from the conserved cysteine through the conserved F or W. The D gene is left open where the match is weak. The listing skips clone size in some rows; elsewhere it reads once, few, many or a size class.

j_call v_call d_call clone_size cdr3_nt cdr3_aa
TRBJ2-1 TRBV5-4 TRBD1 - TGTGCCAGCAGCACCGGACAGGGGGAAAATGAGCAGTTCTTC CASSTGQGENEQFF
TRBJ1-5 TRBV3-1/TRBV3-2 TRBD1 once TGTGCCAGCAGCCAACAGGGGGCGTATGGACAGCCCCAGCATTTT CASSQQGAYGQPQHF
TRBJ1-3 TRBV19 TRBD1 - TGTGCCAGTAGCCACAGGGGTTCTGGAAACACCATATATTTT CASSHRGSGNTIYF
TRBJ1-2 TRBV6-5 TRBD1 few TGTGCCAGCCAGTCCGCGACAGGGGCCTCCGATGGCTACACCTTC CASQSATGASDGYTF
TRBJ1-1 TRBV9 - - TGTGCCAGCAGCGTTTTAGGACAGTTTTTTTCTGAAGCTTTCTTT CASSVLGQFFSEAFF
TRBJ2-7 TRBV11-2 - - TGTGCCAGCAGCTTACAGGAGGAAGCCTACGAGCAGTACTTC CASSLQEEAYEQYF
TRBJ2-2 TRBV30 - - TGTGCCTGGAGTCGGTCCTCTCCCGCTGGGGAGCTGTTTTTT CAWSRSSPAGELFF
TRBJ1-1 TRBV3-1/TRBV3-2 TRBD1 - TGTGCCAGCAGCCCAGGGGGCGTGGGAGCTTTCTTT CASSPGGVGAFF
TRBJ2-7 TRBV4-1 - - TGCGCCAGCAGCCAAGTGGGAGAGGACTACGAGCAGTACTTC CASSQVGEDYEQYF
TRBJ2-7 TRBV2 - - TGTGCCAGCAGTGAACCCAGACAGAGGCGCGAGCAGTACTTC CASSEPRQRREQYF
TRBJ2-5 TRBV27 - - TGTGCCAGCAGTTCTCAGCGGAGCAAAGAGACCCAGTACTTC CASSSQRSKETQYF
TRBJ2-2 TRBV6-5 - - TGTGCCAGCAGTTATGGAATGGGTCGGGGAACCGGGGAGCTGTTTTTT CASSYGMGRGTGELFF
TRBJ2-3 TRBV2 TRBD2 - TGTGCCAGCTCTCAGGGTGGAGCGGGAGTGAATACGCAGTATTTT CASSQGGAGVNTQYF
TRBJ1-6 TRBV6-5 - - TGTGCCAGCAGTAGGGGCCATCCTGGGGGGGCACCCCTCCACTTT CASSRGHPGGAPLHF
TRBJ2-2 TRBV9 - - TGTGCCAGCAGCATCCAGCGAGTCACCGGGGAGCTGTTTTTT CASSIQRVTGELFF
TRBJ2-1 TRBV2 - - TGTGCCAGCAGTTACCGGGAATACAATGAGCAGTTCTTC CASSYREYNEQFF
TRBJ2-7 TRBV6-5 TRBD2 - TGTGCCAGCAGTCCACTAGCGGGAGTCGGCGAGCAGTACTTC CASSPLAGVGEQYF
TRBJ2-7 TRBV4-3 - - TGCGCCAGCAGCCAAGAGGAGAAAGGTTTCTACGAGCAGTACTTC CASSQEEKGFYEQYF
TRBJ1-5 TRBV19 TRBD1 - TGTGCCAGTAGCACAGGGGGCTATCAGCCCCAGCATTTT CASSTGGYQPQHF
TRBJ1-1 TRBV2 - - TGTGCCAGTCTACGTCGGCAGGGAGGCACTGAAGCTTTCTTT CASLRRQGGTEAFF
TRBJ2-7 TRBV2 TRBD2 - TGTGCCAGCAGAGCTTTTAGCGGGAGAGTCTTGGAGCAGTACTTC CASRAFSGRVLEQYF
TRBJ1-1 TRBV7-3 - - TGTGCCAGCAGCCCGAGTGGGAACACTGAAGCTTTCTTT CASSPSGNTEAFF
TRBJ2-3 TRBV5-4 TRBD2 - TGTGCCAGCAGCTTTGGGACTACCACAGATACGCAGTATTTT CASSFGTTTDTQYF
TRBJ2-3 TRBV7-2 - - TGTGCCAGCGGCATCGGGACAGATACGCAGTATTTT CASGIGTDTQYF